The T cell receptor (beta chain) under discussion was sequenced for a study of response to subunit inactivated influenza vaccine. Findings of the study overall: With each seasonal influenza vaccination, the authors suggested, few new T cells are recruited.

This CDR3 comprises 13 residues. Per germline, CDR1 DFQATT and CDR2 SNEGSKA (reference sequence). V lost 4 bases and J lost 4, with 11 bases in between. MiXCR, applied by TCRdb to the RT-PCR reads, yields one record per CDR3 protein. This sample yields roughly 700,000 distinct CDR3 sequences, of which about 15% are seen a single time; around 7.3% belongs to the top ten. This clonotype was detected many times. Antigen unknown. The receptor's source is a man aged 50-59 years who received an inactivated influenza vaccine. The material sequenced was PBMCs from blood, taken 14 to 15 days before vaccination. The rearrangement joins TRBV20-1 to TRBJ1-5; D may be TRBD1 (5 bases). This CDR3 is CSATRGGNQPQHF. The CDR3 DNA follows: TGCAGTGCTACCCGGGGGGGTAATCAGCCCCAGCATTTT.